This T cell receptor beta chain appears in the sequencing data of a study of CD8 T cells in Susac syndrome (dated by TCRdb to about 2019). About the full investigation: Among the Susac syndrome patients who were sequenced, clinically active disease was present in 5 or 6 and clinical remission was observed in fewer than 10. Susac syndrome patients were therapy-naive, on corticosteroids (some also receiving IVIg), or on IVIg alone at blood withdrawal. Whether CD8+ T cell activation and differentiation in Susac syndrome was antigen driven was tested using repertoire sequencing.

Points the paper makes about the study in general: The TCR sequencing and HLA analysis was acknowledged to have included a relatively small number of individuals. No clonal expansion was detected in the CD4+ T cell repertoire of Susac syndrome patients.

Concerning this clonotype itself: No cognate antigen has been identified for it. Base qualities were left out, and no much larger clone turns up one base away.

High-throughput TCR beta sequencing profiled peripheral blood CD8+ and CD4+ T cells from healthy donors, Susac syndrome patients and multiple sclerosis patients. Susac syndrome patients met recently defined diagnostic criteria for definite or probable disease. Bulk CD8+ and CD4+ T cells were purified by magnetic negative isolation, whereas CD8+ TEMRA cells were enriched by FACS. Blood was collected in EDTA tubes and processed within 24 hours, with PBMCs isolated through density gradient centrifugation. PBMCs intended for TCR sequencing were cryopreserved in liquid nitrogen and thawed later in a water bath at 37 degrees C. The sorted or isolated CD4+, CD8+ and CD8+ TEMRA cells had a purity of 90% or higher. The germline ends are 16 bases apart after V is trimmed by 1 base and J by 8 bases. The germline V gene gives CDR1 as SGHRS and CDR2 as YFSETQ. The CDR3 covers 15 residues, taking in both the cysteine and the phenylalanine. The only DNA kept is the CDR3, 45 bases in frame from the first base.

RNA was extracted with the RNeasy kit and roughly 0.5 to 1 ug was reverse transcribed using random hexamers. The immunoSEQ multiplex PCR assay, which covers 54 Vbeta and 13 Jbeta segments, was used to amplify TCR beta CDR3 regions. Bias from PCR amplification was corrected by using a synthetic template baseline for primer optimization and for computational correction. Under the source paper's analysis protocol: Reads were annotated to V, D and J genes per IMGT and analyzed with immunoSEQ Analyzer, keeping only productive sequences. Clonality was computed as one minus Shannon entropy normalized by log2 of the number of productive unique sequences. For each patient and control, public and private clones were evaluated among the 100 most prevalent clones. A clone was defined as Susac-specific if it was absent from the healthy and MS cohorts, from some 1,100 published viral clones and from other ImmuneACCESS disease sequences. TCRdb's own reprocessing of the public reads used fastp at Q25 and MiXCR and kept productive beta chains. For every CDR3 protein sequence, its rows merge into one entry that carries the most common genes and DNA. The V and J calls and clone size are TCRdb's, not the authors'. The sample table contains about 170,000 distinct CDR3 sequences; only one count was recorded for 95% to 97% of them. The ten largest clones represent 0.1% to 0.15% of the sample.

Sequenced input: CD4+ T cells from PBMCs. The sequence was collected from a human donor with Susac syndrome. The rearrangement joined TRBV5-1 to TRBJ2-1; the best D guess is TRBD1, with 5 bases matching. The base sequence is TGCGCCAGCAGCTTGTTGTCAGGGAATGGGGATGAGCAGTTCTTC. The encoded protein is CASSLLSGNGDEQFF.